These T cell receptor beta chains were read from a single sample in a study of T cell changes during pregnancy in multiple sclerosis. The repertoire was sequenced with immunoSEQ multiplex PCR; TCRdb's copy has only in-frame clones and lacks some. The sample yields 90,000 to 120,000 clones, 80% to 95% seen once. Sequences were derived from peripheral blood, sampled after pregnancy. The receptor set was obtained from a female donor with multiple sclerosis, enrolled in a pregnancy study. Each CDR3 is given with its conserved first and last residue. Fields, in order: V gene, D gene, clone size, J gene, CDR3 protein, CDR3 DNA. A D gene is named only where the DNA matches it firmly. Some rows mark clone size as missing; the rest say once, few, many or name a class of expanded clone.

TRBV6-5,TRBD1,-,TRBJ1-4,CASSGQKGTNEKLFF,TGTGCCAGCTCGGGACAGAAGGGAACTAATGAAAAACTGTTTTTT
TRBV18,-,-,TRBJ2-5,CASSPPTGFQETQYF,TGTGCCAGCTCACCACCAACAGGCTTCCAAGAGACCCAGTACTTC
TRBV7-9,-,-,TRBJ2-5,CASSPRSQETQYF,TGTGCCAGCAGCCCCAGGTCCCAAGAGACCCAGTACTTC
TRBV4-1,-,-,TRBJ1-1,CASSQADSTEAFF,TGCGCCAGCAGCCAAGCCGACAGCACTGAAGCTTTCTTT
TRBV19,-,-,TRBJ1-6,CASRQETNSPLHF,TGTGCCAGTAGACAGGAAACTAATTCACCCCTCCACTTT
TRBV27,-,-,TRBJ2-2,CASSLYPQAPRGELFF,TGTGCCAGCAGTTTATACCCGCAGGCCCCCAGGGGGGAGCTGTTTTTT
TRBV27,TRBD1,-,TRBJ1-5,CASSSGTGGLEPQHF,TGTGCCAGCAGTTCCGGGACAGGGGGCCTCGAGCCCCAGCATTTT
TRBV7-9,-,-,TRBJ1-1,CASSLVHDREAFF,TGTGCCAGCAGCTTGGTCCATGACAGGGAAGCTTTCTTT
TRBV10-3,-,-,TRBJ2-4,CAIKDIAKNIQYF,TGTGCCATCAAGGACATAGCCAAAAACATTCAGTACTTC
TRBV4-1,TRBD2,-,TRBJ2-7,CASSQEGLDYEQYF,TGCGCCAGCAGCCAAGAAGGACTAGACTACGAGCAGTACTTC
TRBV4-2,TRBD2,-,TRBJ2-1,CASSQDRGGGQFF,TGTGCCAGCAGCCAGGACCGGGGGGGCGGGCAGTTCTTC
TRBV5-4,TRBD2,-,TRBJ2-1,CASSLGAGGVAGYNEQFF,TGTGCCAGCAGCTTGGGGGCGGGAGGGGTAGCCGGGTACAATGAGCAGTTCTTC
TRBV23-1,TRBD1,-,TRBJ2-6,CASSQLLFRGRDGANVLTF,TGCGCCAGCAGTCAATTATTGTTCAGGGGGCGCGATGGGGCCAACGTCCTGACTTTC
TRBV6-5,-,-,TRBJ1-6,CASSYSGFGNSPLHF,TGTGCCAGCAGTTACTCCGGTTTTGGTAATTCACCCCTCCACTTT
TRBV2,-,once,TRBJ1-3,CASSENLDSNTIYF,TGTGCCAGCAGTGAAAATTTGGACTCCAACACCATATATTTT
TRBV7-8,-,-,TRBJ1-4,CASSLWGRDVEKLFF,TGTGCCAGCAGCTTATGGGGCAGGGATGTTGAAAAACTGTTTTTT
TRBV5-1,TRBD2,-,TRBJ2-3,CASSLGGGSTDTQYF,TGCGCCAGCAGCTTGGGCGGGGGTTCGACAGATACGCAGTATTTT
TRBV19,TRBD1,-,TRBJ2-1,CASSRGQGAMVNEQFF,TGTGCCAGTAGTAGAGGACAGGGGGCGATGGTCAATGAGCAGTTCTTC
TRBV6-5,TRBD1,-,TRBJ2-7,CASRGTGIDEQYF,TGTGCCAGCCGTGGGACAGGGATTGACGAGCAGTACTTC
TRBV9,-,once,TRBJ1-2,CASSSPQGLLTGYTF,TGTGCCAGCAGCTCCCCCCAGGGGTTGCTAACTGGCTACACCTTC
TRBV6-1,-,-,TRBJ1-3,CASSDFRNTIYF,TGTGCCAGCAGTGACTTTCGAAACACCATATATTTT
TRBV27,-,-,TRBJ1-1,CASKVETMNTEAFF,TGTGCCAGCAAAGTTGAAACTATGAACACTGAAGCTTTCTTT
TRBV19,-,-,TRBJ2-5,CASTGGHQETQYF,TGTGCCAGTACGGGGGGCCACCAAGAGACCCAGTACTTC
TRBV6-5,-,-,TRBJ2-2,CASSYQISGGSGELFF,TGTGCCAGCAGTTACCAGATATCGGGGGGCAGCGGGGAGCTGTTTTTT
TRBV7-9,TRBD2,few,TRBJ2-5,CASSLAGGETQYF,TGTGCCAGCAGCTTAGCGGGGGGGGAGACCCAGTACTTC
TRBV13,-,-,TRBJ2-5,CASSPRSTETQYF,TGTGCCAGCAGCCCACGGTCCACGGAGACCCAGTACTTC